This T cell receptor beta chain derives from a study of T cells expressing NK-cell markers. Study-level information: Sorted CD3+CD56+NKG2C+, CD3+CD56+NKG2C- and CD3+CD56-NKG2C+ T-cell subsets were beta-chain profiled.

TCRdb derives one entry per CDR3 protein from the 5' RACE reads, leaving out DNA. This sample's table has roughly 350,000 distinct CDR3 sequences. CDR3 length: 16 residues. Germline V gene sequence: CDR1 SGHRS, CDR2 YFSETQ. The sample consisted of blood T cells: a sorted CD56 or NKG2C T cell subset, CD4+ or CD8+ T cells, or bulk PBMC T cells (not recorded which). The sequence was obtained from a man aged 18-69 years in good health. The V and J genes are TRBV5-1 and TRBJ2-2. This CDR3 is CASSFLTGRGPGELFF.